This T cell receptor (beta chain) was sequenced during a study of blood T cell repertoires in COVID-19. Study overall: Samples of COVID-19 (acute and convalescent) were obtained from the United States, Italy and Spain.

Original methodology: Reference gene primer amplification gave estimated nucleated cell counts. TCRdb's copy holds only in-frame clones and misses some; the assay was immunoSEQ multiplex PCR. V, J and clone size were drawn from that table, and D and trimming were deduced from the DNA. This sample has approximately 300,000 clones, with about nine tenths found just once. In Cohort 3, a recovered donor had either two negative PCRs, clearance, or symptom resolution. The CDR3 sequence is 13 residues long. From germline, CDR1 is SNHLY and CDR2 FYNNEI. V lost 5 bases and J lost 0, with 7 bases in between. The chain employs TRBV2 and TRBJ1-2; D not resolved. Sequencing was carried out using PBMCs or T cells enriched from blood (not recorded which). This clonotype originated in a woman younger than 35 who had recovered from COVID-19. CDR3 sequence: CASSRSANYGYTF. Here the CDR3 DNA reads TGTGCCAGCAGTCGGTCGGCTAACTATGGCTACACCTTC.